This T cell receptor (beta chain) is from a study of cytotoxic CD8 clonotypes in ibrutinib-treated CLL. The wider study: A median roughly twelve months of treatment, range 6 to 36, preceded the collection of response samples.

Some clones are missing from TCRdb's copy, which holds only in-frame ones; the method was immunoSEQ multiplex PCR. The sample carries around 200,000 clones, approximately 79% recorded once. After removal of 5 bases from V and 4 bases from J, the junction contained 15 bases not matched to a gene. CDR3 length: 17 amino acids. Germline loops: CDR1 SGHVS, CDR2 FNYEAQ. Sequenced here: PBMCs, sampled after 12 months of ibrutinib treatment. The rearrangement links TRBV7-6 to TRBJ2-3; 7 bases line up with TRBD2. The sequence came from a human donor with chronic lymphocytic leukemia. The CDR3 loop reads CASSQTRGSLKSDTQYF. In DNA, the CDR3 is TGTGCCAGCAGCCAGACGCGCGGGAGTCTGAAGTCAGATACGCAGTATTTT.